This is a list of T cell receptor beta chains from one sample in a study of T cell responses to AZD1222 COVID-19 vaccine. Data came from immunoSEQ multiplex PCR; TCRdb stores just in-frame clones and leaves some out. The sample includes under 70,000 clones, around 84% of them seen just once. Sequenced here: peripheral blood, sampled on day 0 of AZD1222 vaccination. The receptor source for this set is an adult in good health. Both conserved end residues are part of each CDR3. Each record gives: V gene, clone size, D gene, J gene, CDR3 protein, CDR3 DNA. The D gene is left open where the match is weak. Clone size appears in some rows only: once, few, many, or a class for an expanded clone.

>TRBV6-2/TRBV6-3|.|TRBD1|TRBJ1-4
CASSYPGTGKEKLFF
TGTGCCAGCAGTTACCCCGGGACAGGGAAAGAAAAACTGTTTTTT
>TRBV5-1|.|TRBD2|TRBJ2-1
CASSPTSGSYNEQFF
TGCGCCAGCAGCCCGACTAGCGGATCCTACAATGAGCAGTTCTTC
>TRBV7-3|.|.|TRBJ2-7
CASSLSDSLVFYEQYF
TGTGCCAGCAGCTTAAGCGACAGTTTAGTATTTTACGAGCAGTACTTC
>TRBV7-3|.|.|TRBJ2-7
CASSLTANYEQYF
TGTGCCAGCAGCTTAACAGCCAACTACGAGCAGTACTTC
>TRBV6-5|.|.|TRBJ2-3
CASRGGGAPPQYF
TGTGCCAGCAGGGGCGGGGGCGCGCCCCCGCAGTATTTT
>TRBV9|.|TRBD1|TRBJ1-2
CASSAPGTATLRNYGYTF
TGTGCCAGCAGCGCCCCCGGGACAGCCACTTTAAGAAACTATGGCTACACCTTC
>TRBV18|few|.|TRBJ1-5
CASSPDGTGSQPQHF
TGTGCCAGCTCACCCGACGGGACGGGAAGTCAGCCCCAGCATTTT
>TRBV19|.|.|TRBJ1-6
CATGAGSRNSPLHF
TGTGCCACCGGAGCGGGGTCCCGTAATTCACCCCTCCACTTT
>TRBV5-6|.|.|TRBJ1-1
CASSLVPVGTEAFF
TGTGCCAGCAGCTTAGTTCCGGTAGGGACTGAAGCTTTCTTT
>TRBV7-9|once|TRBD1|TRBJ1-1
CASSHRTGGMNTEAFF
TGTGCCAGCAGCCATAGGACAGGGGGCATGAACACTGAAGCTTTCTTT
>TRBV19|.|.|TRBJ1-6
CASTLDRNSPLHF
TGTGCCAGTACCCTGGACAGAAATTCACCCCTCCACTTT
>TRBV4-3|.|TRBD2|TRBJ2-3
CASSTGGIRDTQYF
TGCGCCAGCAGCACGGGAGGTATCAGGGATACGCAGTATTTT
>TRBV7-2|.|.|TRBJ1-5
CASSSWGHQPQHF
TGTGCCAGCAGCTCCTGGGGGCATCAGCCCCAGCATTTT
>TRBV7-2|.|TRBD1|TRBJ1-2
CASSSKPGTGVQGYTF
TGTGCCAGCAGCTCTAAACCCGGGACAGGGGTCCAGGGCTACACCTTC
>TRBV7-2|.|.|TRBJ1-5
CASSLRGGRNSNQPQHF
TGTGCCAGCAGCTTAAGGGGGGGTCGGAATAGCAATCAGCCCCAGCATTTT
>TRBV28|.|.|TRBJ1-1
CASSPRLNTEAFF
TGTGCCAGCAGTCCCAGATTGAACACTGAAGCTTTCTTT
>TRBV19|.|.|TRBJ1-3
CASRRENSGNTIYF
TGTGCCAGTAGACGAGAAAATTCAGGAAACACCATATATTTT
>TRBV4-2|.|.|TRBJ2-7
CASSQEVVYEQYF
TGTGCCAGCAGCCAAGAAGTGGTCTACGAGCAGTACTTC
>TRBV28|.|.|TRBJ2-7
CASSSLGGADHYEQYF
TGTGCCAGCAGTTCCTTGGGGGGAGCAGACCACTACGAGCAGTACTTC
>TRBV10-1|.|.|TRBJ1-1
CASSAGGTEAFF
TGCGCCAGCAGTGCGGGAGGCACTGAAGCTTTCTTT
>TRBV7-3|.|.|TRBJ2-1
CASSLTPGYNEQFF
TGTGCCAGCAGCTTAACCCCAGGGTACAATGAGCAGTTCTTC
>TRBV12-3/TRBV12-4|.|.|TRBJ2-7
CASANAYEQYF
TGTGCCAGCGCTAATGCCTACGAGCAGTACTTC
>TRBV10-3|.|.|TRBJ1-5
CARLNQPQHF
TGTGCCAGGCTGAATCAGCCCCAGCATTTT
>TRBV7-3|.|.|TRBJ2-1
CASSLLPGSYNEQFF
TGTGCCAGCAGCCTGCTCCCCGGGTCGTACAATGAGCAGTTCTTC
>TRBV29-1|once|.|TRBJ2-4
CSVRGRNIQYF
TGCAGCGTTCGGGGCCGAAACATTCAGTACTTC
>TRBV24-1|.|.|TRBJ2-7
CATSEHGLSGPGYEQYF
TGTGCCACCAGTGAACATGGACTCTCTGGGCCGGGCTACGAGCAGTACTTC
>TRBV7-6|.|.|TRBJ1-1
CASSSFEGGTEAFF
TGTGCCAGCAGCTCCTTCGAGGGGGGTACTGAAGCTTTCTTT
>TRBV11-2|.|TRBD1|TRBJ1-1
CASSVRDRKTEAFF
TGTGCCAGCAGCGTCCGGGACAGGAAAACTGAAGCTTTCTTT
>TRBV3-1/TRBV3-2|.|.|TRBJ1-6
CASSQEGVTPLHF
TGTGCCAGCAGCCAAGAAGGGGTAACACCCCTCCACTTT
>TRBV11-2|once|.|TRBJ1-1
CASSPQPNTEAFF
TGTGCCAGCAGCCCCCAACCGAACACTGAAGCTTTCTTT
>TRBV18|.|.|TRBJ1-1
CASSPPRPGAEAFF
TGTGCCAGCTCACCACCGAGGCCCGGAGCTGAAGCTTTCTTT
>TRBV20-1|.|.|TRBJ2-7
CSASGVEGDSAYEQYF
TGCAGTGCTAGTGGAGTTGAGGGAGACAGTGCCTACGAGCAGTACTTC
>TRBV5-5|.|TRBD1|TRBJ2-7
CASSAPGQGTYEQYF
TGTGCCAGCAGCGCTCCGGGACAGGGCACCTACGAGCAGTACTTC
>TRBV5-1|once|.|TRBJ1-2
CASSLVLGGNYGYTF
TGCGCCAGCAGCTTGGTTCTGGGAGGAAACTATGGCTACACCTTC
>TRBV6-1|.|.|TRBJ1-4
CASSETAAQGVNEKLFF
TGTGCCAGCAGTGAAACCGCCGCCCAAGGGGTTAATGAAAAACTGTTTTTT
>TRBV29-1|.|TRBD1|TRBJ2-7
CSVKGQGYERQYF
TGCAGCGTGAAGGGACAGGGGTACGAGCGGCAGTACTTC
>TRBV14|few|.|TRBJ2-7
CASSQVHEQYF
TGTGCCAGCAGCCAAGTTCACGAGCAGTACTTC
>TRBV7-9|few|.|TRBJ2-5
CASSLPWTDQETQYF
TGTGCCAGCAGCTTACCGTGGACAGACCAAGAGACCCAGTACTTC
>TRBV28|.|.|TRBJ2-7
CASSQTRDRLSYEQYF
TGTGCCAGCAGTCAAACTCGGGACCGCCTCTCCTACGAGCAGTACTTC
>TRBV7-2|.|.|TRBJ2-1
CASSRVSYEQFF
TGTGCCAGCAGCCGCGTCTCTTATGAGCAGTTCTTC
>TRBV5-1|.|TRBD1|TRBJ1-6
CASSWDRNNSPLHF
TGCGCCAGCAGTTGGGACAGAAATAATTCACCCCTCCACTTT
>TRBV3-1/TRBV3-2|few|.|TRBJ1-5
CASSQGQRNQPQHF
TGTGCCAGCAGCCAAGGGCAGCGTAATCAGCCCCAGCATTTT
>TRBV27|.|.|TRBJ2-7
CASSPQGIPYEQYF
TGTGCCAGCAGTCCACAGGGTATTCCCTACGAGCAGTACTTC
>TRBV19|.|.|TRBJ2-3
CASTLVQGDTQYF
TGTGCCAGTACCTTAGTTCAGGGCGATACGCAGTATTTT
>TRBV28|.|TRBD2|TRBJ2-2
CATWTSGVLWGTGELFF
TGTGCCACCTGGACTAGCGGGGTCTTATGGGGCACCGGGGAGCTGTTTTTT
>TRBV6-2/TRBV6-3|.|.|TRBJ2-7
CASSYRTTYEQYF
TGTGCCAGCAGTTACCGAACTACTTACGAGCAGTACTTC
>TRBV5-1|once|TRBD1|TRBJ1-1
CASNPQGDTEAFF
TGCGCCAGCAATCCACAGGGGGACACTGAAGCTTTCTTT
>TRBV7-2|once|TRBD1|TRBJ1-2
CASRKGGIKDGYTF
TGTGCCAGCAGAAAAGGGGGCATCAAAGATGGCTACACCTTC
>TRBV7-2|.|TRBD1|TRBJ1-1
CASSQDRGSEAFF
TGTGCCAGCAGCCAAGACAGGGGTTCGGAAGCTTTCTTT
>TRBV27|.|.|TRBJ2-1
CASSFLGEQFF
TGTGCCAGCAGTTTCTTAGGTGAGCAGTTCTTC
>TRBV3-1/TRBV3-2|.|TRBD1|TRBJ2-7
CASSQEGQGAESYEQYF
TGTGCCAGCAGCCAAGAAGGGCAGGGGGCCGAATCCTACGAGCAGTACTTC
>TRBV6-2/TRBV6-3|.|TRBD1|TRBJ1-1
CASSYQGVNTEAFF
TGTGCCAGCAGTTACCAGGGGGTGAACACTGAAGCTTTCTTT
>TRBV7-9|.|.|TRBJ2-1
CASSLSGGTAEQFF
TGTGCCAGCAGCTTATCAGGAGGGACGGCTGAGCAGTTCTTC
>TRBV19|.|.|TRBJ2-1
CASSGYIWGEQFF
TGTGCCAGTAGTGGATATATATGGGGCGAGCAGTTCTTC
>TRBV7-2|few|TRBD2|TRBJ2-3
CASSPGGGAADTQYF
TGTGCCAGCAGCCCCGGCGGGGGGGCCGCAGATACGCAGTATTTT